The 26 T cell receptor beta chains reported below all come from one sample, sequenced in a study of long-term antiretroviral therapy in people with HIV. Researchers ran immunoSEQ v3.0 at survey level. Measured with immunoSEQ multiplex PCR; TCRdb has only the in-frame clones, and not every one. The sample consists of 37,000 or so clones, 80% of them appearing once. This material consisted of unsorted PBMCs, taken 3.4 years after starting antiretroviral therapy. Source of these receptors: a man aged 30 to 39 with HIV.

The CDR3 bases are TGTGCCAGCAGTTCGAGTGGACAGGGCACAAATGAAAAACTGTTTTTT. Translation: CASSSSGQGTNEKLFF. This chain links TRBV28 with TRBJ1-4; 8 nucleotides align to TRBD1. The ends lost 4 bases at V and 5 bases at J; junction bases unmatched: 9. Germline V lookup: CDR1 MDHEN, CDR2 SYDVKM. The CDR3 extends over 16 amino acids. Full variable domain (outside the CDR3, taken from reference TRBV28 and TRBJ1-4): DVKVTQSSRYLVKRTGEKVFLECVQDMDHENMFWYRQDPGLGLRLIYFSYDVKMKEKGDIPEGYSVSREKKERFSLILESASTNQTSMYLCASSSSGQGTNEKLFFGSGTQLSVL.

This clone was seen only once. V usage is TRBV7-9 and J usage is TRBJ2-1, with D perhaps matching TRBD2 (6 bases). The CDR3 loop spans 15 amino acids. The V gene lost 3 bases and the J gene lost 10 bases, with 19 bases spanning the gap. Germline CDR1 is SEHNR and CDR2 is FQNEAQ (reference sequence). CDR3 amino acids: CASSLIDFLAGEQFF. The CDR3 nucleotides are TGTGCCAGCAGCTTGATAGATTTCCTTGCGGGGGAGCAGTTCTTC.

V and J are TRBV7-9 and TRBJ1-2; D not certain. This CDR3 has 12 amino acids. CDR1 and CDR2 (germline): SEHNR, FQNEAQ (reference sequence). V lost 0 bases, J lost 4 bases, and 3 bases lay in between. Here the CDR3 DNA reads TGTGCCAGCAGCTTAGCGGCCTATGGCTACACCTTC. It yields the protein CASSLAAYGYTF.

A few counts support this clone. The DNA of the CDR3 is TGTGCCATCTCCGGGGTTTCTGAAGCTTTCTTT. Its translation: CAISGVSEAFF. The chain carries TRBV10-3 and TRBJ1-1; no clear D gene. The CDR3 has 11 residues. In germline, CDR1 is ENHRY, CDR2 SYGVKD. The V end was cut by 8 bases, the J end by 6 bases, with 10 bases between.

The chain links TRBV28 to TRBJ2-2; TRBD2 matches at 7 bases. The CDR3 is made up of 16 amino acids. The junction had 10 bases not matched to a gene; V was cut back by 4 bases and J by 5 bases. Germline CDR1 and CDR2: MDHEN and SYDVKM. This CDR3 reads CASSSPAGVRTGELFF. In DNA form, the CDR3 reads TGTGCCAGCAGTTCCCCCGCGGGAGTTCGAACCGGGGAGCTGTTTTTT.

The CDR3 region has the DNA TGTGCCAGCAGTGAAGTGCAAAATCAGCCCCAGCATTTT. Translated, it gives CASSEVQNQPQHF. V usage is TRBV6-1 and J usage is TRBJ1-5; D unclear. The CDR3 is made up of 13 amino acids. V lost 1 base to trimming and J lost 4 bases, with 5 bases between them. Germline V gene lookup returns CDR1 MNHNS and CDR2 SASEGT.

The V call is TRBV7-2, the J call TRBJ1-2; tentative D call: TRBD1 (5 bases). The CDR3 extends over 15 amino acids. Germline assignment: CDR1 SGHTA and CDR2 FQGNSA. Deletions cut 2 bases from V and 4 bases from J, with 14 bases between. The CDR3 DNA reads as TGTGCCAGCAGCTTATCCAGTGGGGGACCCTATGGCTACACCTTC. Protein: CASSLSSGGPYGYTF.

Points on this clone: This same CDR3 is encoded by further DNA sequences in the sample. This chain uses TRBV27 with TRBJ1-2, with TRBD1 as a possible D gene (5 bases). The germline V gene encodes CDR1 MNHEY and CDR2 SMNVEV (reference sequence). V shed 4 bases and J shed 3 bases, with 9 bases lying between them. The CDR3 totals 13 residues. The CDR3 DNA follows: TGTGCCAGCAGTTCCGGGACTGACTATGGCTACACCTTC. Protein: CASSSGTDYGYTF.

The gene calls are TRBV5-6 and TRBJ1-1, with a weak D call TRBD1 (5 bases). The CDR3 has 13 residues. Trimming took off 8 bases at V and 8 bases at J, with 19 bases between the two ends. The germline CDR1 and CDR2 sequences are SGHDT and YYEEEE. The CDR3: CASSPGPSTEAFF. The CDR3 DNA sequence: TGTGCCAGTTCACCGGGGCCTTCAACGGAAGCTTTCTTT.

The chain links TRBV7-2 to TRBJ2-3; D perhaps matches TRBD1 (5 bases). V gave up 3 bases and J gave up 2 bases, with 15 bases separating them. CDR1 and CDR2 (germline): SGHTA, FQGNSA. The CDR3 sequence is 16 residues long. CDR3: CASSFTGGSSTDTQYF. The CDR3 coding sequence is TGTGCCAGCAGCTTTACAGGTGGAAGCTCCACAGATACGCAGTATTTT.

This clone came up a few times. The chain employs TRBV9 and TRBJ2-2; D is perhaps TRBD2 (5 bases). The V end lost 0 bases, the J end lost 12 bases, and 6 bases lay between the germline ends. CDR3 size: 11 residues. Germline CDR1 and CDR2: SGDLS and YYNGEE. DNA for the CDR3: TGTGCCAGCAGCGTAGGAGGGCAGCTGTTTTTT. This gives the protein CASSVGGQLFF.

The rearrangement links TRBV7-9 to TRBJ2-5; TRBD2 matches at 8 bases. Germline V gene data show CDR1 as SEHNR and CDR2 as FQNEAQ (reference sequence). The junction had 3 bases not matched to a gene; V was cut back by 1 base and J by 5 bases. This CDR3 has 14 residues. The CDR3 coding sequence is TGTGCCAGCAGCTTAGTTGGGACTAGGGAGACCCAGTACTTC. Encoded protein: CASSLVGTRETQYF.

This clone appeared a few times. This chain uses TRBV19 with TRBJ1-2; D possibly corresponds to TRBD1 (6 bases). This CDR3 spans 14 amino acids. V shed 5 bases and J shed 5 bases, with 15 bases lying between them. Germline V lookup: CDR1 LNHDA, CDR2 SQIVND (reference sequence). The CDR3: CASSSRGGLYGYTF. The CDR3, as DNA: TGTGCCAGTAGTTCACGAGGGGGATTATATGGCTACACCTTC.

This chain links TRBV7-2 with TRBJ2-4; possible D gene TRBD1, 6 bases. The CDR3 contains 15 residues. Deletions cut 6 bases from V and 2 bases from J, with 14 bases between. Germline V gene sequence: CDR1 SGHTA, CDR2 FQGNSA. The CDR3 DNA reads as TGTGCCAGCAGACCTGCAGGGGCCCCCAAAAACATTCAGTACTTC. Its translation: CASRPAGAPKNIQYF.

This clone was counted once. This chain uses TRBV13 with TRBJ2-7; D not resolved. From germline, CDR1 is PRHDT and CDR2 FYEKMQ (reference sequence). CDR3 length: 12 amino acids. With 0 bases removed from V and 5 bases from J, the gap between germline ends came to 5 bases. CDR3 nucleotide sequence: TGTGCCAGCAGCTTAGGGCGACACGAGCAGTACTTC. Its translation is CASSLGRHEQYF.

The DNA of the CDR3 is TGTGCCAGCAGCTTTTATAGCGGGGAGCTGTTTTTT. Amino acids: CASSFYSGELFF. The chain joins TRBV7-2 to TRBJ2-2; the D is unclear. The CDR3 spans 12 residues. V was trimmed by 3 bases and J by 7 bases, leaving 6 bases between them. Germline CDR1 SGHTA, CDR2 FQGNSA.

This clone appeared a single time. This sequence joins TRBV28 and TRBJ2-2, with 11 positions matching TRBD2. After removal of 7 bases from V and 0 bases from J, the junction contained 7 bases not matched to a gene. Germline loops: CDR1 MDHEN, CDR2 SYDVKM. The CDR3 loop spans 17 amino acids. CDR3 amino acids: CASMSLAGAANTGELFF. The CDR3 nucleotides read TGTGCCAGCATGTCACTAGCGGGAGCCGCGAACACCGGGGAGCTGTTTTTT.

The V call is TRBV19, the J call TRBJ2-1; TRBD2 might be the D (5 bases). The CDR3 is 15 amino acids. Trimming left V 8 bases short and J 3 bases short, with 17 bases between. Germline CDR1 is LNHDA and CDR2 is SQIVND (reference sequence). The CDR3 protein is CASRSTSGYYNEQFF. DNA for the CDR3: TGTGCCAGTCGTTCAACGAGCGGTTACTACAATGAGCAGTTCTTC.

This chain links TRBV28 with TRBJ1-5, with 8 bases that match TRBD1. The germline V gene has CDR1 MDHEN and CDR2 SYDVKM. V shed 4 bases and J 5 bases; nucleotides not matched to a gene: 4. The CDR3 is 14 amino acids. DNA of the CDR3: TGTGCCAGCAGTTCCCGGACAGGGCATCAGCCCCAGCATTTT. Encoded protein: CASSSRTGHQPQHF. Combining the CDR3 with reference TRBV28 and TRBJ1-5 gives the whole variable domain DVKVTQSSRYLVKRTGEKVFLECVQDMDHENMFWYRQDPGLGLRLIYFSYDVKMKEKGDIPEGYSVSREKKERFSLILESASTNQTSMYLCASSSRTGHQPQHFGDGTRLSIL.

The chain couples TRBV6-5 to TRBJ1-2, with TRBD1 as a possible D gene (6 bases). Germline CDR1 reads MNHEY; CDR2 reads SVGAGI. The V gene lost 4 bases and the J gene lost 5 bases, with 11 bases spanning the gap. The CDR3 spans 13 residues. The CDR3 sequence is CASSSTGVYGYTF. CDR3 DNA: TGTGCCAGCAGTTCGACAGGAGTTTATGGCTACACCTTC.

The chain is built from TRBV28 and TRBJ2-1; D is perhaps TRBD1 (5 bases). Germline loops: CDR1 MDHEN, CDR2 SYDVKM. The CDR3 contains 14 residues. The V gene lost 7 bases and the J gene lost 0 bases, with 10 bases spanning the gap. In DNA form, the CDR3 reads TGTGCCAGCAAGGGGCTAGTCTCCTACAATGAGCAGTTCTTC. Translating gives CASKGLVSYNEQFF. The variable domain in full, with the rest retrieved from reference TRBV28 and TRBJ2-1, is DVKVTQSSRYLVKRTGEKVFLECVQDMDHENMFWYRQDPGLGLRLIYFSYDVKMKEKGDIPEGYSVSREKKERFSLILESASTNQTSMYLCASKGLVSYNEQFFGPGTRLTVL.

Comments on this clone: The junction and the germline gene differ at one end; a read error may be behind it. The chain is built from TRBV6-6 and TRBJ2-6, with TRBD1 matching 10 bases. Germline V gene data show CDR1 as MNHNY and CDR2 as SVGAGI (reference sequence). The CDR3 extends over 11 amino acids. In nucleotides, the CDR3 is TGTGCCAGCAGTTCCGGACAGGGGGTGGCTTTC. Encoded protein: CASSSGQGVAF.

The chain carries TRBV19 and TRBJ2-2; 10 positions match TRBD2. Germline CDR1 and CDR2: LNHDA and SQIVND (reference sequence). The V and J ends lost 6 bases and 0 bases, in that order; junction bases with no gene match: 4. The CDR3 runs 16 residues. For the CDR3, the DNA is TGTGCCAGTAGCCTTAGCGGGAGGACGAACACCGGGGAGCTGTTTTTT. Translating it yields CASSLSGRTNTGELFF. Full variable domain (rest looked up from reference TRBV19 and TRBJ2-2): DGGITQSPKYLFRKEGQNVTLSCEQNLNHDAMYWYRQDPGQGLRLIYYSQIVNDFQKGDIAEGYSVSREKKESFPLTVTSAQKNPTAFYLCASSLSGRTNTGELFFGEGSRLTVL.

V and J are TRBV10-3 and TRBJ1-5; D unclear. Trimming pared 0 bases from V and 0 bases from J, leaving 15 bases between. In germline, CDR1 is ENHRY, CDR2 SYGVKD. This CDR3 has 18 amino acids. The CDR3 coding sequence is TGTGCCATCAGTGAGTCGTTGGCGGGGATCTATAGCAATCAGCCCCAGCATTTT. Protein sequence: CAISESLAGIYSNQPQHF.

This chain links TRBV6-4 with TRBJ2-2; D may be TRBD1 (5 bases). This CDR3 has 13 residues. The V end was cut by 6 bases, the J end by 5 bases, with 10 bases between. CDR1 is MRHNA, CDR2 SNTAGT, per germline. CDR3 DNA sequence: TGTGCCAGCAGGACAGAGCGAACCGGGGAGCTGTTTTTT. Its protein product is CASRTERTGELFF.

This clone was seen a few times. V usage is TRBV6-5 and J usage is TRBJ2-7, with a weak D call TRBD2 (5 bases). This CDR3 is built from 14 residues. The germline V and J ends were trimmed by 0 bases and 3 bases, with 9 bases remaining between them. Germline V CDR1 and CDR2: MNHEY, SVGAGI. The CDR3 sequence: CASSYSQLDYEQYF. Written as DNA, the CDR3 is TGTGCCAGCAGTTACTCCCAACTAGACTACGAGCAGTACTTC.